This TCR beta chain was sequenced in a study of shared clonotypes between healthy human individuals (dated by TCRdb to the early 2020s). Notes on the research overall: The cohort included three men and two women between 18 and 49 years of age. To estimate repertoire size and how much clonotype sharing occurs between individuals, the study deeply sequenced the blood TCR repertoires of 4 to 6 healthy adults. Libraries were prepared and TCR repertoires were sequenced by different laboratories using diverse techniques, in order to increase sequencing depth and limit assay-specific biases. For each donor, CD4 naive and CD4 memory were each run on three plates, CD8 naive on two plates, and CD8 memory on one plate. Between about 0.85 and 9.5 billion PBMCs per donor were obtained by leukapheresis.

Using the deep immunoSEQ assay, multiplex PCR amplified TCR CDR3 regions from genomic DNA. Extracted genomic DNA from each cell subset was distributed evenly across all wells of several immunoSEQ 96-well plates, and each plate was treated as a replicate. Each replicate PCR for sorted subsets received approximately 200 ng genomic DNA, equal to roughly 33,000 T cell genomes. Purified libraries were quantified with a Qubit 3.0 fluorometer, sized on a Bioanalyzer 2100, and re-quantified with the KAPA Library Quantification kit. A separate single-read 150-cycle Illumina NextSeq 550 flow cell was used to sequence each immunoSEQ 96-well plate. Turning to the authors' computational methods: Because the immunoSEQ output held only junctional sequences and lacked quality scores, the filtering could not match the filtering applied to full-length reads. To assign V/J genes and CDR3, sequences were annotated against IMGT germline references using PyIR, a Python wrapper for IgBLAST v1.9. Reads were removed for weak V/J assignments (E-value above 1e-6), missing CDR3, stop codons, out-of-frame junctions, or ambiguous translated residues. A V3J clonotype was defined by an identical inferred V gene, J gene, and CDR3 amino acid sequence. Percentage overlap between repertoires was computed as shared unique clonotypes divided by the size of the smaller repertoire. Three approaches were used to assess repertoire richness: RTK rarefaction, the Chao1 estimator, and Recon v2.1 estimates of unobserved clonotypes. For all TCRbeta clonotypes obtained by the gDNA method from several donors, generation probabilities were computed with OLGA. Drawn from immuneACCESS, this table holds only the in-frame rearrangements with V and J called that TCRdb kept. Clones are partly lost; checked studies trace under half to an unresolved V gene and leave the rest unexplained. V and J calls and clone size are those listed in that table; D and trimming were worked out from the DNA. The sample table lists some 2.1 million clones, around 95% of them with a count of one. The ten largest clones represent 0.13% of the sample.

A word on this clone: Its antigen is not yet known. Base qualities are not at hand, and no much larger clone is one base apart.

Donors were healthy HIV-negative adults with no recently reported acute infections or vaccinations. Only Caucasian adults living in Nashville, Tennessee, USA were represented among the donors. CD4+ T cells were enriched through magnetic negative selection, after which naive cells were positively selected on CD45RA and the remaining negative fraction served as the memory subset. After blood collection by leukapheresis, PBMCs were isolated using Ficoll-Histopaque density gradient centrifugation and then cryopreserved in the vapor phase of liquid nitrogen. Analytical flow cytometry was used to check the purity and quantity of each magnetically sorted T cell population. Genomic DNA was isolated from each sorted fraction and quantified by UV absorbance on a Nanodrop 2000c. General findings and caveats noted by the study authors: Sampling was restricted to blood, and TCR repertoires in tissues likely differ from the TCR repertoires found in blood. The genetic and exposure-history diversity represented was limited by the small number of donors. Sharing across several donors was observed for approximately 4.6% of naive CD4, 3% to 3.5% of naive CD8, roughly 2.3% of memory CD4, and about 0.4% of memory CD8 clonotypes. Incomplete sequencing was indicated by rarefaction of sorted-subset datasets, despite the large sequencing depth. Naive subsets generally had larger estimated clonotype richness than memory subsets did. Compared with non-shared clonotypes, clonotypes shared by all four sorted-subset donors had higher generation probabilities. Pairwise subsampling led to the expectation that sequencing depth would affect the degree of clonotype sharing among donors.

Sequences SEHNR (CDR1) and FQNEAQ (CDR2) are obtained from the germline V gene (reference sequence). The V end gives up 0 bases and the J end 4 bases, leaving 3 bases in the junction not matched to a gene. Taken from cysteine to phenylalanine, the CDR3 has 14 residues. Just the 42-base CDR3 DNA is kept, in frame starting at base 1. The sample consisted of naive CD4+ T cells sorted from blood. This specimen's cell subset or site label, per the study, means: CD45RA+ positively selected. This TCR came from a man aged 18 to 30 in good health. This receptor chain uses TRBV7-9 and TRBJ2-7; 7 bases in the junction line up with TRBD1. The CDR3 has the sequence CASSLAGQLYEQYF. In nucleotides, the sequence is TGTGCCAGCAGCTTAGCGGGACAGCTATACGAGCAGTACTTC.